What follows are 11 T cell receptor beta chains derived from one specimen sequenced in a study of OX40 agonist ivuxolimab in advanced cancers. The method was immunoSEQ multiplex PCR; TCRdb's version includes in-frame clones alone and lacks a portion of them. The data show roughly 70,000 clones, around 88% seen once. The source was CD4+ or CD8+ T cells sorted from blood, collected in a trial of the OX40 agonist ivuxolimab. The receptors derive from an adult with an advanced solid tumor such as melanoma, head and neck, liver or kidney cancer.

The chain uses TRBV6-5 and TRBJ1-2; TRBD1 agrees at 7 bases. Germline V CDR1 and CDR2: MNHEY, SVGAGI. The CDR3 length is 14 residues. V dropped 2 bases and J dropped 4; count of bases not matched to a gene: 4. As DNA, the CDR3 is TGTGCCAGCAGTTACAGCACAGGGGCCTATGGCTACACCTTC. Translating gives CASSYSTGAYGYTF.

The rearrangement uses TRBV7-9 and TRBJ2-1; D unclear. The CDR3 spans 11 residues. Trimming stripped 1 base from V and 10 bases from J, with 5 bases between. Germline values: CDR1 SEHNR, CDR2 FQNEAQ (reference sequence). CDR3 DNA: TGTGCCAGCAGCTTAGTGGGGGAGCAGTTCTTC. Protein sequence: CASSLVGEQFF.

The chain links TRBV7-9 to TRBJ2-1; D may correspond to TRBD1 or TRBD2 (5 bases each). CDR3 length: 15 residues. The germline gives CDR1 SEHNR, CDR2 FQNEAQ (reference sequence). V was trimmed by 6 bases and J by 8 bases, leaving 20 bases between them. The CDR3 here is CASRLRDPVVDEQFF. The CDR3 DNA sequence: TGTGCCAGCAGACTCCGGGACCCCGTAGTGGATGAGCAGTTCTTC.

The J gene is TRBJ1-1, the V gene TRBV19; TRBD1 matches 8 bases. With 6 bases clipped from V and 5 bases from J, the junction kept 8 bases outside the gene matches. Germline V lookup: CDR1 LNHDA, CDR2 SQIVND (reference sequence). This CDR3 is 14 amino acids long. In DNA form, the CDR3 reads TGTGCCAGTAGCAGAACAGGGGGTTCGACTGAAGCTTTCTTT. This gives the protein CASSRTGGSTEAFF.

The V call is TRBV21-1, the J call TRBJ2-3; no DNA check was done on the table's D call, TRBD1. TRBV21-1 is a documented pseudogene. The CDR3 covers 18 residues. CDR3 in DNA: TGTGCCAGCAGCTGCCACCCCGTGAGGGGGACCGCCTTGGGTACGCAGTATTTT. It encodes CASSCHPVRGTALGTQYF.

The rearrangement joins TRBV5-6 to TRBJ2-1; 7 nucleotides match TRBD1. The germline CDR1 and CDR2 sequences are SGHDT and YYEEEE. V was clipped by 3 bases and J by 9 bases; unmatched bases: 3. The CDR3 totals 12 residues. The CDR3 reads CASSYRGTEQFF. In DNA, the CDR3 is TGTGCCAGCAGCTACAGGGGAACTGAGCAGTTCTTC.

V gene TRBV5-4 combines with J gene TRBJ2-3; TRBD1 or TRBD2 may be the D gene (5 bases each). Trimming cost V 0 bases and J 0 bases, with 11 bases left between them. CDR3 length equals 16 residues. CDR1 is SGHNT and CDR2 is YYREEE in the germline V gene (reference sequence). CDR3 protein: CASSLGDPSSTDTQYF. In DNA, the CDR3 is TGTGCCAGCAGCTTGGGGGACCCCTCTAGCACAGATACGCAGTATTTT.

The genes are TRBV11-2 and TRBJ2-2; TRBD2 matches at 13 bases. Germline lookup yields CDR1 SGHAT and CDR2 FQNNGV. This CDR3 is built from 17 residues. V lost 1 base to trimming and J lost 1 base; unmatched junction nucleotides: 0. The CDR3 DNA reads TGTGCCAGCAGCTTAGGACTAGCGGGAGGGAACACCGGGGAGCTGTTTTTT. Translated: CASSLGLAGGNTGELFF.

This chain's CDR3 is CASSQDLASGRATDTQYF. The CDR3 coding sequence is TGCGCCAGCAGCCAAGATCTGGCTAGCGGGAGGGCCACAGATACGCAGTATTTT. The rearrangement uses TRBV4-1 and TRBJ2-3; 12 bases align to TRBD2. V lost 0 bases to trimming and J lost 2 bases; unmatched junction nucleotides: 6. CDR1 and CDR2 from the germline V gene are MGHRA and YSYEKL. This CDR3 has 18 residues.

The chain is built from TRBV19 and TRBJ2-1, with D unclear. V was shortened by 1 base and J by 6 bases, with 4 bases between the two germline ends. The CDR3 has 12 residues. From germline, CDR1 is LNHDA and CDR2 SQIVND (reference sequence). The CDR3 DNA reads as TGTGCCAGTAGTATAGTGGGCAATGAGCAGTTCTTC. It translates to CASSIVGNEQFF.

The chain links TRBV18 to TRBJ2-7; perhaps D is TRBD1 or TRBD2 (5 bases each). CDR3 size: 15 residues. Germline V gene data show CDR1 as KGHSH and CDR2 as LQKENI. V lost 3 bases and J lost 7, with 19 bases in between. The CDR3 reads CASSPPGRVEKEQYF. The DNA for the CDR3 is TGTGCCAGCTCACCCCCGGGGCGGGTGGAGAAAGAGCAGTACTTC.